These T cell receptor beta chains were read from a single sample in a study of CD8 T cells in Susac syndrome. Via MiXCR, TCRdb re-called the immunoSEQ multiplex PCR reads, giving one row per CDR3 protein. This table holds roughly 200,000 distinct CDR3 sequences, roughly 92% found once. Sequenced input: CD4+ T cells from PBMCs. The receptors originated from a human donor in good health. Both conserved end residues are part of each CDR3. The D gene is left open where the match is weak. Only some rows state a clone size, as once, few, many or a class for expanded clones.

abundance | j_gene | d_gene | v_gene | CDR3aa | CDR3nt
. | TRBJ1-6 | TRBD1 | TRBV20-1 | CSAGQAGSSYNSPLHF | TGCAGTGCTGGACAGGCGGGGAGCTCCTATAATTCACCCCTCCACTTT
. | TRBJ2-3 | . | TRBV27 | CASSWGTSTDTQYF | TGTGCCAGCAGCTGGGGGACTTCCACAGATACGCAGTATTTT
. | TRBJ1-6 | . | TRBV6-1 | CASRAATGTVNSPLHF | TGTGCCAGCAGGGCGGCAACCGGGACGGTTAATTCACCCCTCCACTTT
. | TRBJ2-5 | TRBD2 | TRBV7-2 | CASSQGLAGVGETQYF | TGTGCCAGCAGCCAAGGGCTAGCGGGGGTGGGGGAGACCCAGTACTTC
. | TRBJ2-3 | TRBD1 | TRBV7-2 | CASSLDRAPDTQYF | TGTGCCAGCAGCTTGGACAGGGCTCCAGATACGCAGTATTTT
. | TRBJ2-1 | TRBD2 | TRBV6-2/TRBV6-3 | CASSSRLAGGPGDNEQFF | TGTGCCAGCAGTTCCAGACTAGCGGGGGGCCCAGGGGACAATGAGCAGTTCTTC
. | TRBJ2-3 | . | TRBV11-1 | CASTPGLASDTQYF | TGTGCCAGCACCCCAGGGCTAGCCTCAGATACGCAGTATTTT
. | TRBJ2-5 | . | TRBV20-1 | CSARGGPETQYF | TGCAGTGCTAGGGGCGGGCCAGAGACCCAGTACTTC
. | TRBJ1-2 | . | TRBV20-1 | CSAGGVLYGYTF | TGCAGTGCTGGAGGGGTCCTCTATGGCTACACCTTC
. | TRBJ1-3 | . | TRBV9 | CASNSQGDLSGNTIYF | TGTGCCAGCAATTCGCAGGGTGACCTCTCTGGAAACACCATATATTTT
. | TRBJ1-6 | . | TRBV20-1 | CSASLSIGGSGSSYNSPLHF | TGCAGTGCATCACTATCGATCGGTGGCAGCGGAAGCTCCTATAATTCACCCCTCCACTTT
. | TRBJ2-3 | . | TRBV7-9 | CASSSDRKITDTQYF | TGTGCCAGCAGCTCTGACAGGAAGATCACAGATACGCAGTATTTT
. | TRBJ2-2 | TRBD2 | TRBV15 | CATSESGANTGELFF | TGTGCCACCAGCGAGAGCGGGGCGAACACCGGGGAGCTGTTTTTT
. | TRBJ1-1 | . | TRBV15 | CATSGGSRDTEAFF | TGTGCCACCAGCGGCGGGTCGCGGGACACTGAAGCTTTCTTT
. | TRBJ2-1 | TRBD2 | TRBV7-2 | CASSLRSLAGGFYNEQFF | TGTGCCAGCAGCTTAAGGTCGTTGGCGGGGGGCTTCTACAATGAGCAGTTCTTC
. | TRBJ2-7 | . | TRBV7-6 | CASSLSQVWGKTNEQYF | TGTGCCAGCAGCTTATCCCAGGTCTGGGGCAAAACCAACGAGCAGTACTTC
. | TRBJ1-1 | . | TRBV12-3/TRBV12-4 | CASRKDGSVAFF | TGTGCCAGCAGAAAAGACGGGAGCGTAGCTTTCTTT
. | TRBJ1-5 | . | TRBV23-1 | CASSHSNTGSQYSNQPQHF | TGCGCCAGCAGTCATTCCAATACCGGGAGTCAATATAGCAATCAGCCCCAGCATTTT
. | TRBJ2-4 | TRBD1 | TRBV7-9 | CASSLAGTENIQYF | TGTGCCAGCAGCTTAGCTGGGACAGAAAACATTCAGTACTTC
. | TRBJ2-5 | . | TRBV7-9 | CASSLVSGSQTQYF | TGTGCCAGCAGCTTAGTCTCAGGATCGCAGACCCAGTACTTC
once | TRBJ2-5 | . | TRBV10-2 | CASSESTAETQYF | TGCGCCAGCAGTGAGTCGACAGCAGAGACCCAGTACTTC
. | TRBJ2-5 | . | TRBV5-4 | CASSPGMSETQYF | TGTGCCAGCAGCCCGGGAATGTCAGAGACCCAGTACTTC
. | TRBJ2-2 | TRBD1 | TRBV20-1 | CSARVGQGATGELFF | TGCAGTGCTAGAGTGGGACAGGGGGCCACCGGGGAGCTGTTTTTT
. | TRBJ2-1 | . | TRBV3-1 | CASSPGNSNEQFF | TGTGCCAGCAGCCCGGGCAACAGCAATGAGCAGTTCTTC
. | TRBJ2-7 | TRBD1 | TRBV4-1 | CASSQVPTGGPAGEQYF | TGCGCCAGCAGCCAAGTCCCGACAGGGGGGCCGGCTGGCGAGCAGTACTTC
once | TRBJ2-7 | . | TRBV12-3/TRBV12-4 | CASTPSGPPYEQYF | TGTGCCAGCACCCCCTCCGGGCCACCCTACGAGCAGTACTTC
. | TRBJ1-4 | . | TRBV4-1 | CASSRSGAGEKLFF | TGCGCCAGCAGCCGAAGCGGGGCAGGGGAAAAACTGTTTTTT
. | TRBJ2-6 | . | TRBV6-1 | CASSRPGPNSGANVLTF | TGTGCCAGCAGTAGACCGGGGCCTAACTCTGGGGCCAACGTCCTGACTTTC
. | TRBJ2-5 | TRBD2 | TRBV5-1 | CASSYNGGQETQYF | TGCGCCAGCAGCTATAACGGGGGGCAAGAGACCCAGTACTTC
. | TRBJ2-3 | TRBD2 | TRBV4-3 | CASSLWGLAGQGDTQYF | TGCGCCAGCAGCCTTTGGGGACTAGCGGGGCAGGGGGATACGCAGTATTTT
few | TRBJ2-5 | TRBD1 | TRBV28 | CASSLDRGMETQYF | TGTGCCAGCAGTTTGGACAGGGGTATGGAGACCCAGTACTTC
. | TRBJ2-3 | . | TRBV5-1 | CASSLGNRDTDTQYF | TGCGCCAGCAGCTTGGGAAATCGGGATACAGATACGCAGTATTTT
. | TRBJ2-5 | . | TRBV7-7 | CASRTGGGETQYF | TGTGCTAGCAGAACTGGGGGAGGAGAGACCCAGTACTTC
. | TRBJ2-7 | . | TRBV7-2 | CASSLGRGPYEQYF | TGTGCCAGCAGCTTAGGCCGAGGGCCCTACGAGCAGTACTTC
. | TRBJ1-1 | TRBD1 | TRBV28 | CASSWHRGLNTEAFF | TGTGCCAGCAGTTGGCACAGGGGATTAAACACTGAAGCTTTCTTT
. | TRBJ1-3 | TRBD1 | TRBV9 | CASSVGSFQGDTIYF | TGTGCCAGCAGCGTCGGATCTTTTCAGGGGGACACCATATATTTT
. | TRBJ1-5 | . | TRBV7-2 | CASSRDTVNQPQHF | TGTGCCAGCAGTCGGGACACCGTCAATCAGCCCCAGCATTTT
. | TRBJ1-1 | . | TRBV25-1 | CASSEFMLGLNTEAFF | TGTGCCAGCAGTGAATTTATGCTGGGACTAAACACTGAAGCTTTCTTT
. | TRBJ1-2 | . | TRBV7-9 | CASSSTQNWGYTF | TGTGCCAGCAGCTCCACACAGAACTGGGGCTACACCTTC
. | TRBJ1-1 | . | TRBV5-1 | CASSLNGVNTEAFF | TGCGCCAGCAGCTTGAACGGAGTGAACACTGAAGCTTTCTTT
. | TRBJ1-1 | . | TRBV29-1 | CSVGTGGEAFF | TGCAGCGTTGGAACAGGAGGGGAAGCTTTCTTT
. | TRBJ2-1 | . | TRBV6-5 | CASVPRGASYNEQFF | TGTGCCAGCGTTCCCCGGGGGGCCTCCTACAATGAGCAGTTCTTC
. | TRBJ1-5 | . | TRBV15 | CATKAGRQPQHF | TGTGCCACCAAGGCGGGGCGTCAGCCCCAGCATTTT
. | TRBJ1-6 | TRBD1 | TRBV27 | CASSLALGQGASPLHF | TGTGCCAGCAGTTTAGCCCTAGGACAGGGGGCATCACCCCTCCACTTT
. | TRBJ2-3 | TRBD2 | TRBV9 | CASSSTSGTDTQYF | TGTGCCAGCAGCTCGACTAGCGGGACAGATACGCAGTATTTT
. | TRBJ2-7 | . | TRBV9 | CASSATEGSYEQYF | TGTGCCAGCAGCGCGACGGAGGGGTCCTACGAGCAGTACTTC
. | TRBJ2-1 | . | TRBV29-1 | CSVAGTDSYNEQFF | TGCAGCGTGGCCGGGACTGACTCCTACAATGAGCAGTTCTTC
. | TRBJ2-1 | . | TRBV3-1 | CASSQGQGGGFEQFF | TGTGCCAGCAGCCAAGGGCAGGGGGGGGGCTTTGAGCAGTTCTTC